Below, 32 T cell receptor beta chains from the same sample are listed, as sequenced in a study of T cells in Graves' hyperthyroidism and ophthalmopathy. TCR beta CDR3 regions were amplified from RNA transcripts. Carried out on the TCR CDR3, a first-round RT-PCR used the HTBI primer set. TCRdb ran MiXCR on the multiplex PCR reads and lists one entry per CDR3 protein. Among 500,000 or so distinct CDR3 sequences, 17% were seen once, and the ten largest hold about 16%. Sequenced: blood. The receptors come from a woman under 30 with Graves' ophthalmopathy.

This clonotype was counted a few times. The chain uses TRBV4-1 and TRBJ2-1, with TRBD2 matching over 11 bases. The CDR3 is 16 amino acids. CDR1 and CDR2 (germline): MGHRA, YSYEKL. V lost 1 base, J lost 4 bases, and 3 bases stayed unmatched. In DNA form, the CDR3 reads TGCGCCAGCAGCCAAGTTCTAGCGGGGGGATACAATGAGCAGTTCTTC. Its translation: CASSQVLAGGYNEQFF.

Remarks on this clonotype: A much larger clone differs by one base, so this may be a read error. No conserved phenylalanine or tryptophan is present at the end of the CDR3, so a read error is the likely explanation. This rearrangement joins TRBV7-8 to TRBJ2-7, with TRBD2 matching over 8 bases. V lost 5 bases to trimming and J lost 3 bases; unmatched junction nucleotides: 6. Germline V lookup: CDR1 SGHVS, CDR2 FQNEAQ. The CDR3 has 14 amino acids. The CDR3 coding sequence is TGTGCCAGCAGCCTAACTAGCGGTATCTACGAGCAGTACCTC. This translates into CASSLTSGIYEQYL.

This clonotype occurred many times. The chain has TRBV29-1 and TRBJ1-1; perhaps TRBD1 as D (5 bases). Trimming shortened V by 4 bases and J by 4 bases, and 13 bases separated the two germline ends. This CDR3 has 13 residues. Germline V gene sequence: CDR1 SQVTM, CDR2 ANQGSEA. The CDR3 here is CSVVGQGITEAFF. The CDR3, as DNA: TGCAGCGTTGTGGGGCAGGGCATCACTGAAGCTTTCTTT.

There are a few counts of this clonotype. Written as DNA, the CDR3 is TGCGCCAGCAGCTTGGCTGGGGGGCAGGGGCAGCCCCAGCATTTT. Protein product: CASSLAGGQGQPQHF. The chain is built from TRBV5-1 and TRBJ1-5; maybe TRBD1 (6 bases). The CDR3 extends over 15 amino acids. The germline V and J ends were trimmed by 0 bases and 7 bases, with 14 bases remaining between them. Germline V gene data show CDR1 as SGHRS and CDR2 as YFSETQ.

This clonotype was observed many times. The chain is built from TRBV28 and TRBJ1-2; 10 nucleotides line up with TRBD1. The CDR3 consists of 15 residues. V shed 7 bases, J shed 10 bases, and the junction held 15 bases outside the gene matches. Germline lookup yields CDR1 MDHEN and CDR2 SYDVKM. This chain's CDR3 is CASNILTGTGALYTF. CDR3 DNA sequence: TGTGCCAGCAACATTCTAACCGGGACAGGGGCCCTCTACACCTTC.

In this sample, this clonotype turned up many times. This CDR3 is CAWSGDSANEKLFF. DNA for the CDR3: TGTGCCTGGAGTGGAGACAGTGCTAATGAAAAACTGTTTTTT. The gene calls are TRBV30 and TRBJ1-4; D possibly corresponds to TRBD1 (5 bases). Germline CDR1 is GTSNPN and CDR2 is SVGIG (reference sequence). This CDR3 has 14 amino acids. V was shortened by 1 base and J by 3 bases, with 9 bases between the two germline ends.

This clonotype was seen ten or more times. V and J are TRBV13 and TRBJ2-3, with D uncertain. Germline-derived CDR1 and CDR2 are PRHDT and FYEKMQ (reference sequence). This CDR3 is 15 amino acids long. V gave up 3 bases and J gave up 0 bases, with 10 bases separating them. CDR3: CASSFPGASTDTQYF. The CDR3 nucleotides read TGTGCCAGCAGCTTCCCTGGCGCGAGCACAGATACGCAGTATTTT. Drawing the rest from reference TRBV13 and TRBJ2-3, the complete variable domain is AAGVIQSPRHLIKEKRETATLKCYPIPRHDTVYWYQQGPGQDPQFLISFYEKMQSDKGSIPDRFSAQQFSDYHSELNMSSLELGDSALYFCASSFPGASTDTQYFGPGTRLTVL.

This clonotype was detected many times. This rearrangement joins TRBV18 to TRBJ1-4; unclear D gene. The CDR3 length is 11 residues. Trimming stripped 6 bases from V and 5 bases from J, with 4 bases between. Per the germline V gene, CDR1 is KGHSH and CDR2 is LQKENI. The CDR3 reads CASSPNEKLFF. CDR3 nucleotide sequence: TGTGCCAGCTCCCCAAATGAAAAACTGTTTTTT. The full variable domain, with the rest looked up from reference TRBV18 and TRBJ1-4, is NAGVMQNPRHLVRRRGQEARLRCSPMKGHSHVYWYRQLPEEGLKFMVYLQKENIIDESGMPKERFSAEFPKEGPSILRIQQVVRGDSAAYFCASSPNEKLFFGSGTQLSVL.

The CDR3 spells CASSDPSRGNGNTIYF. In DNA, the CDR3 is TGCGCCAGCAGTGACCCCTCCAGGGGCAATGGAAACACCATATATTTT. This chain links TRBV10-2 with TRBJ1-3, with D tentatively TRBD1 (6 bases). The CDR3 totals 16 residues. Per germline, CDR1 WSHSY and CDR2 SAAADI. Trimming pared 3 bases from V and 3 bases from J, leaving 15 bases between.

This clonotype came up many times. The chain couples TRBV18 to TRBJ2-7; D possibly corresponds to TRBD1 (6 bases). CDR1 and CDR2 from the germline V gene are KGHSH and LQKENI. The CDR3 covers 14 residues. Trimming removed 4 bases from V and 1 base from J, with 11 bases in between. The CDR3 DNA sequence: TGTGCCAGCTCACTACCAGACAGGTCCTACGAGCAGTACTTC. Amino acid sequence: CASSLPDRSYEQYF. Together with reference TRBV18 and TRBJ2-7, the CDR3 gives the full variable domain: NAGVMQNPRHLVRRRGQEARLRCSPMKGHSHVYWYRQLPEEGLKFMVYLQKENIIDESGMPKERFSAEFPKEGPSILRIQQVVRGDSAAYFCASSLPDRSYEQYFGPGTRLTVT.

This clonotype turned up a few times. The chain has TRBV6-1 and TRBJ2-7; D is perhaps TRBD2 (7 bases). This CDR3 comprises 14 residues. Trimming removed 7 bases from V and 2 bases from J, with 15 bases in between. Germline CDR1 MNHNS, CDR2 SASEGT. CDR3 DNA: TGTGCCAGCACGAACAGGGAGGGGACCTACGAGCAGTACTTC. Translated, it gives CASTNREGTYEQYF.

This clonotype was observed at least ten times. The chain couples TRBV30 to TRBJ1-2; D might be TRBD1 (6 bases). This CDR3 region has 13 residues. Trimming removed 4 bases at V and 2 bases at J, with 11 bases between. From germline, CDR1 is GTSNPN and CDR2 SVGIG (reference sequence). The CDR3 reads CAWTQQGNYGYTF. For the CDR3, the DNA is TGTGCCTGGACCCAACAGGGAAACTATGGCTACACCTTC. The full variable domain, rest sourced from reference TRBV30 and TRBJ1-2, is SQTIHQWPATLVQPVGSPLSLECTVEGTSNPNLYWYRQAAGRGLQLLFYSVGIGQISSEVPQNLSASRPQDRQFILSSKKLLLSDSGFYLCAWTQQGNYGYTFGSGTRLTVV.

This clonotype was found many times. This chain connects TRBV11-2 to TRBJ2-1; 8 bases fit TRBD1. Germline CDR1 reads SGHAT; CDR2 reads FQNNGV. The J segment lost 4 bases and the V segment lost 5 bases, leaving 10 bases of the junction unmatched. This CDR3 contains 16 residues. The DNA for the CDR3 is TGTGCCAGCAGCGTGTACGGGACAGGACTATACAATGAGCAGTTCTTC. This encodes CASSVYGTGLYNEQFF.

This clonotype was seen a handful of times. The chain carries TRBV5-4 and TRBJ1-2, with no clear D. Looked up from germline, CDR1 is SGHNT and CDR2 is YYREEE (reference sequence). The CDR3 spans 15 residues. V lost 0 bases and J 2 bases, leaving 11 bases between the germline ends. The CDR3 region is CASSLGEGRNYGYTF. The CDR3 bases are TGTGCCAGCAGCTTGGGTGAAGGGCGGAACTATGGCTACACCTTC.

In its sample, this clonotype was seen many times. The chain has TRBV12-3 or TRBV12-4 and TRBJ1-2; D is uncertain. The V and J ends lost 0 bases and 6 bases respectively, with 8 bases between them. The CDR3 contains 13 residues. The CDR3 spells CASSLAPFNGYTF. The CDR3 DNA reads TGTGCCAGCAGTTTAGCGCCATTTAATGGCTACACCTTC.

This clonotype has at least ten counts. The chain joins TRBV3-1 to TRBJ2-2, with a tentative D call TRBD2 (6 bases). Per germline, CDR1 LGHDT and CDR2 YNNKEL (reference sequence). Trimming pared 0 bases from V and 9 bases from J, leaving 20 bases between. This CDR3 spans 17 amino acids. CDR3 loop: CASSQDIEPRAGRELFF. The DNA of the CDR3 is TGTGCCAGCAGCCAAGATATCGAGCCAAGGGCGGGGCGGGAGCTGTTTTTT.

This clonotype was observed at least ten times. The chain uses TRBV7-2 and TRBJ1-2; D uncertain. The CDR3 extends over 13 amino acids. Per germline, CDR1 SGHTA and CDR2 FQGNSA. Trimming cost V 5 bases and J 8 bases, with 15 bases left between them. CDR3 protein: CASSPIVSRGYTF. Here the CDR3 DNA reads TGTGCCAGCAGCCCAATTGTTTCCCGGGGCTACACCTTC.

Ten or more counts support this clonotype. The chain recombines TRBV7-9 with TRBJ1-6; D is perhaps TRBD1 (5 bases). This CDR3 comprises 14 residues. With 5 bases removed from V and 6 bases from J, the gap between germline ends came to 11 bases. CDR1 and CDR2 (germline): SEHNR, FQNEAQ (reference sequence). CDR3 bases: TGTGCCAGCAGCCTGGTGGGGCTTAATTCACCCCTCCACTTT. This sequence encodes CASSLVGLNSPLHF.

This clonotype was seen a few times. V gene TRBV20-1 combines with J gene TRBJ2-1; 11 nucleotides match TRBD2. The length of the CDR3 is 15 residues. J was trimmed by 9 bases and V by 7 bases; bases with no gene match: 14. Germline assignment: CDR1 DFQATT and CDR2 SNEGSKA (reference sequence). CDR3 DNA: TGCAGTGTCCTAGGGACTAGCGGAATCGATGGTGAGCAGTTCTTC. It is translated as CSVLGTSGIDGEQFF.

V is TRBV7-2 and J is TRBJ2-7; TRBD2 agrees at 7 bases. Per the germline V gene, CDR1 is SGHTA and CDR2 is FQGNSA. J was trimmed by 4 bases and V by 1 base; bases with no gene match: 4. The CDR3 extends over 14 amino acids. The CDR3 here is CASSLGGSRYEQYF. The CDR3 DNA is TGTGCCAGCAGCTTAGGCGGGAGCCGATACGAGCAGTACTTC. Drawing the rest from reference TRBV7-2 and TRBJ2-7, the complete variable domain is GAGVSQSPSNKVTEKGKDVELRCDPISGHTALYWYRQSLGQGLEFLIYFQGNSAPDKSGLPSDRFSAERTGGSVSTLTIQRTQQEDSAVYLCASSLGGSRYEQYFGPGTRLTVT.

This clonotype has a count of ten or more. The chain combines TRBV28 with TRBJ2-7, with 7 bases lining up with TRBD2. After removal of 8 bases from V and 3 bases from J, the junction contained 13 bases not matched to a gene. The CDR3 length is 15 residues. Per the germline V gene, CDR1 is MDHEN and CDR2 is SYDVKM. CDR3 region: CASRPGGSGLYEQYF. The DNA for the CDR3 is TGTGCCAGCCGCCCGGGGGGAAGCGGGCTCTACGAGCAGTACTTC.

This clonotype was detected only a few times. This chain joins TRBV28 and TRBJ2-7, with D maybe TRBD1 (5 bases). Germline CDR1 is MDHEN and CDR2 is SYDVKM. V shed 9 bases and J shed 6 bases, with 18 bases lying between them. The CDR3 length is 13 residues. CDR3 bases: TGTGCCAGACCCGCGAGGACCGACAGCGAGCAGTACTTC. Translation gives CARPARTDSEQYF. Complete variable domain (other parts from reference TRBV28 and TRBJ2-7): DVKVTQSSRYLVKRTGEKVFLECVQDMDHENMFWYRQDPGLGLRLIYFSYDVKMKEKGDIPEGYSVSREKKERFSLILESASTNQTSMYLCARPARTDSEQYFGPGTRLTVT.

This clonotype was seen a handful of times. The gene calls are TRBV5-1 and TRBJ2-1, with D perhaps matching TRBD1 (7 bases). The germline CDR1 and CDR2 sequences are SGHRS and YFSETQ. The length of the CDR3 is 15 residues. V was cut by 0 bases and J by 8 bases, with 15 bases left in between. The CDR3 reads CASSLVQGGLDEQFF. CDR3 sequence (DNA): TGCGCCAGCAGCTTGGTTCAGGGGGGTTTGGATGAGCAGTTCTTC.

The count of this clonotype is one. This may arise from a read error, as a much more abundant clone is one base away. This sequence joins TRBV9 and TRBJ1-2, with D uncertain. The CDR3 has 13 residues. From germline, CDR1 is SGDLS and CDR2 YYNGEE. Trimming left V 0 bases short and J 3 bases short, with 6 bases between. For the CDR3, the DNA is TGTGCCAGCAGCGTAGACGGGGACTATGGCTACACCTTC. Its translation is CASSVDGDYGYTF.

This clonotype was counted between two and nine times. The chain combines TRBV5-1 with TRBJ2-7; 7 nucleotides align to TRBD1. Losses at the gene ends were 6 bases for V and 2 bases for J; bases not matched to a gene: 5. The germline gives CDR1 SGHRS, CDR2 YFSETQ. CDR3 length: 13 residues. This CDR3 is CASNRDSTYEQYF. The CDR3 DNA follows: TGCGCCAGCAACCGGGACAGCACCTACGAGCAGTACTTC.

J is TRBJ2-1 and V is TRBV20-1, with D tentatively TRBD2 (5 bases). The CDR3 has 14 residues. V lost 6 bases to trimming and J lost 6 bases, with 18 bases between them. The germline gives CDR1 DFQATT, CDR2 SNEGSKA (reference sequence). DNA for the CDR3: TGCAGTGCGAGGCTGGGGTTGGCGGGCAATGAGCAGTTCTTC. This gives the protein CSARLGLAGNEQFF.

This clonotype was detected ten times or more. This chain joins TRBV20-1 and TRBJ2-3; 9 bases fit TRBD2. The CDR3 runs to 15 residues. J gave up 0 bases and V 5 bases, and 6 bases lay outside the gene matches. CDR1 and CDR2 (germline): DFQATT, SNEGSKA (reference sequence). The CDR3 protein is CSALRLAGSTDTQYF. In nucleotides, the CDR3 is TGCAGTGCTCTCCGGCTAGCGGGGAGCACAGATACGCAGTATTTT.

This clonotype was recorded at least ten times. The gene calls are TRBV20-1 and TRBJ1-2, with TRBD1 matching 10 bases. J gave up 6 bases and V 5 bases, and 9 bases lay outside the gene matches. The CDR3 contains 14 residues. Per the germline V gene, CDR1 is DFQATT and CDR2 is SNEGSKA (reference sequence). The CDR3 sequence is CSAESGTGVHGYTF. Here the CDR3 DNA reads TGCAGTGCTGAATCCGGGACAGGGGTACATGGCTACACCTTC.

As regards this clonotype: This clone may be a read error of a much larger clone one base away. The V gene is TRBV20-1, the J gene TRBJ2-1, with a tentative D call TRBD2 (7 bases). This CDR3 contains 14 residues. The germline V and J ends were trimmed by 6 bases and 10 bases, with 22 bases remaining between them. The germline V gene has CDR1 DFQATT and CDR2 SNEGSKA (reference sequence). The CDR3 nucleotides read TGCAGTGCCGCCGGGGGGCCAGGTAGCAACGAGCAGTTCTTC. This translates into CSAAGGPGSNEQFF.

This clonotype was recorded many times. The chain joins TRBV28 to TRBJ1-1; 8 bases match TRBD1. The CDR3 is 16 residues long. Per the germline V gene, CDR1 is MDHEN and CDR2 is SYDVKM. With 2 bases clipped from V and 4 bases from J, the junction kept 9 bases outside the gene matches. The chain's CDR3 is CASSLNTGGGLTEAFF. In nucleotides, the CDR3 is TGTGCCAGCAGTTTAAACACAGGGGGAGGACTCACTGAAGCTTTCTTT.

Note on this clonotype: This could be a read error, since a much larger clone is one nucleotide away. This chain's CDR3 is CASSDRRQGEQYF. The CDR3 nucleotides read TGTGCCAGCAGCGACAGGCGGCAGGGCGAGCAGTACTTC. The gene calls are TRBV7-9 and TRBJ2-7; a possible D gene is TRBD1 (6 bases). The CDR3 length is 13 residues. V was clipped by 5 bases and J by 6 bases, with 14 bases between them. Germline values: CDR1 SEHNR, CDR2 FQNEAQ (reference sequence). The variable domain in full, completed from reference TRBV7-9 and TRBJ2-7, reads DTGVSQNPRHKITKRGQNVTFRCDPISEHNRLYWYRQTLGQGPEFLTYFQNEAQLEKSRLLSDRFSAERPKGSFSTLEIQRTEQGDSAMYLCASSDRRQGEQYFGPGTRLTVT.

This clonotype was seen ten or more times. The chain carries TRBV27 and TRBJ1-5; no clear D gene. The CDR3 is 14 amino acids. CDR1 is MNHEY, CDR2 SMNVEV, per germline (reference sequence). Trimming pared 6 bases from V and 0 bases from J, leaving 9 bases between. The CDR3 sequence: CASSLVGSNQPQHF. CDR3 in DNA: TGTGCCAGCAGCTTAGTCGGTAGCAATCAGCCCCAGCATTTT.